This TCR beta chain appears in the sequencing data of a study of blood T cell repertoires in COVID-19. CDR3 length equals 13 residues. CDR1 is SGHNT, CDR2 YENEEA, per germline. V was trimmed by 5 bases and J by 3 bases, leaving 8 bases between them. Sequenced by immunoSEQ multiplex PCR; TCRdb stores in-frame clones only, minus some. The sample has some 200,000 clones, roughly 80% seen once; the top ten hold about 15%. The chain has TRBV11-3 and TRBJ1-3; weak D call: TRBD1 (6 bases). Sequencing was done on a sample of peripheral blood. This clonotype was sampled from a man aged 30-40 years with active or convalescent COVID-19. CDR3 sequence: CASSPGDGNTIYF. The CDR3 DNA follows: TGTGCCAGCAGCCCAGGGGATGGAAACACCATATATTTT.